This T cell receptor beta chain was sequenced for a study of T cell repertoires in cytomegalovirus infection. Study conclusions and caveats: HLA-C-restricted CMV clonotypes gave the most frequent clonotype in two of eight donors.

Note on this clonotype: Its antigen is unknown.

MiXCR, applied by TCRdb to the reads, yields one record per CDR3 protein. This repertoire shows 600,000 to 700,000 distinct CDR3 sequences, around a third found once; its top ten account for 15% to 20%. Between the trimmed V and J ends, which lost 5 bases and 3 bases, there was a span of 13 bases. This CDR3 contains 14 residues. CDR1 is SGHVS and CDR2 is FQNEAQ in the germline V gene. The TCR sequence derives from a human donor in good health (CMV status not recorded). Some clones in this sample may be carry-over from other donors' samples. This material consisted of cultured PBMCs, taken from culture after CMV antigen stimulation. The chain carries TRBV7-8 and TRBJ1-1; D not certain. Here the CDR3 reads CASSLLGRYTEAFF. The CDR3 nucleotides are TGTGCCAGCAGCCTCCTGGGGAGGTACACTGAAGCTTTCTTT.